This T cell receptor (beta chain) derives from a study of blood T cell repertoires in COVID-19. Overall study: Whether acute or convalescent, the COVID-19 samples came from the United States, Italy and Spain. From T cells, B-cell-depleted T cells, or PBMCs came the material, which was cDNA or gDNA.

The CDR3 is made up of 16 amino acids. Germline-derived CDR1 and CDR2 are MNHEY and SMNVEV (reference sequence). The V gene end was trimmed by 5 bases and the J gene end by 2 bases; junction bases not matched to a gene: 10. Per the study methods: Estimation of nucleated cell counts relied on the amplification of reference gene primers. The protocol was immunoSEQ multiplex PCR, while the TCRdb copy is restricted to in-frame clones and leaves out a portion. D and trimming come from the DNA, and the V and J calls and clone size come from that table. The sample carries approximately 130,000 clones, approximately 85% recorded once.

The sequenced material came from peripheral blood. This chain links TRBV27 with TRBJ2-3, with TRBD1 matching 7 bases. The clonotype was recovered from a human donor in a cohort sampled during active COVID-19. CDR3 sequence: CASSPDDRADTDTQYF. Here the CDR3 DNA reads TGTGCCAGCAGTCCCGACGACAGGGCTGACACAGATACGCAGTATTTT.